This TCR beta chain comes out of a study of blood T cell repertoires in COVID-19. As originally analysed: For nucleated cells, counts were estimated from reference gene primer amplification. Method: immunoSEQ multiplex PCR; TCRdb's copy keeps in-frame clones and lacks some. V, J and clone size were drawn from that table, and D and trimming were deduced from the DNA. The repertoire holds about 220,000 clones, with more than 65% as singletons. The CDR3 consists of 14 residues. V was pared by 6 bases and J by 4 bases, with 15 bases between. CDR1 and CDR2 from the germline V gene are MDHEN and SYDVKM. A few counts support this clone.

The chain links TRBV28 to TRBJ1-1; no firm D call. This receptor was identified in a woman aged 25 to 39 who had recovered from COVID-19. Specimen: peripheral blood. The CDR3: CASSAGFEVTEAFF. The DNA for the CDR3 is TGTGCCAGCAGCGCGGGGTTCGAAGTCACTGAAGCTTTCTTT.